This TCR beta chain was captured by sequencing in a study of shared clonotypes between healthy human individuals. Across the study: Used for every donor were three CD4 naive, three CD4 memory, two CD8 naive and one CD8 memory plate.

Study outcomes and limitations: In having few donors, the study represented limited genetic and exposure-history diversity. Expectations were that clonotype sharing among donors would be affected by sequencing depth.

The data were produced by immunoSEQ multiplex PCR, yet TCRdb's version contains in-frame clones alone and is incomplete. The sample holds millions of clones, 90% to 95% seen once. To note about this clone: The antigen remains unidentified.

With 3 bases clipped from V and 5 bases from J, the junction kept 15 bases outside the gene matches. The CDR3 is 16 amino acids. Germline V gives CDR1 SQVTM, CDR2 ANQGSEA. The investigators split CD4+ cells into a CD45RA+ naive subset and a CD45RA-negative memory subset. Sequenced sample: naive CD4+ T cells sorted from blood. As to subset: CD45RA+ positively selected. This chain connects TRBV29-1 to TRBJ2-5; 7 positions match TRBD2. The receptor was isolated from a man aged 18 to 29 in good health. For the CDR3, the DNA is TGCAGCGTTGAGGCTAGCGGAGTATTTTTCCAGGAGACCCAGTACTTC. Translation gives CSVEASGVFFQETQYF. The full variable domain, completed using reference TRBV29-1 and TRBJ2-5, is SAVISQKPSRDICQRGTSLTIQCQVDSQVTMMFWYRQQPGQSLTLIATANQGSEATYESGFVIDKFPISRPNLTFSTLTVSNMSPEDSSIYLCSVEASGVFFQETQYFGPGTRLLVL.